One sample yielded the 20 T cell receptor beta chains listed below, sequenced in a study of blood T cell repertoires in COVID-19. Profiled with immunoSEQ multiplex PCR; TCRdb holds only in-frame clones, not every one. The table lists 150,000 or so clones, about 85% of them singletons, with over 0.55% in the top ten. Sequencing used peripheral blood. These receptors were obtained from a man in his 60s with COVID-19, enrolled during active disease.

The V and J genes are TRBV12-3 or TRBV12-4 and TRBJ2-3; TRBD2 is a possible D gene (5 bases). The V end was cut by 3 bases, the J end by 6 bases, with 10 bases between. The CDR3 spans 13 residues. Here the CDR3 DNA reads TGTGCCAGCAGTTTGTTTTCGGGGGATACGCAGTATTTT. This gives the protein CASSLFSGDTQYF.

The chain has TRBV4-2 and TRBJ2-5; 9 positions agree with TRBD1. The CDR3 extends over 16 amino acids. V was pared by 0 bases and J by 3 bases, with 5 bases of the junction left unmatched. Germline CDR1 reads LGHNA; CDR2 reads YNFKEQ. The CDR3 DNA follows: TGTGCCAGCAGCCAAGATGGGACAGGGAACAAAGAGACCCAGTACTTC. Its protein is CASSQDGTGNKETQYF.

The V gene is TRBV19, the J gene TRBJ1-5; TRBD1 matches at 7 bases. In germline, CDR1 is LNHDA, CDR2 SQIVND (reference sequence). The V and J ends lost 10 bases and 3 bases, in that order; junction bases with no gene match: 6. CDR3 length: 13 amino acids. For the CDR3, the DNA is TGTGCCACAGAAGACAGGGTCAATCAGCCCCAGCATTTT. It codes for CATEDRVNQPQHF. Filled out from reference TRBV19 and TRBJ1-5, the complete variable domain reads DGGITQSPKYLFRKEGQNVTLSCEQNLNHDAMYWYRQDPGQGLRLIYYSQIVNDFQKGDIAEGYSVSREKKESFPLTVTSAQKNPTAFYLCATEDRVNQPQHFGDGTRLSIL.

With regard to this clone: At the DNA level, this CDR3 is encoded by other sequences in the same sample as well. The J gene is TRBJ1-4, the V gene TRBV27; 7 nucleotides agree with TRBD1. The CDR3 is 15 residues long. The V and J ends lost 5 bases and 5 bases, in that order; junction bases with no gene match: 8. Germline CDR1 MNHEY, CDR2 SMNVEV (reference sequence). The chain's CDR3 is CASSPRDSLNEKLFF. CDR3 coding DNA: TGTGCCAGCAGTCCGCGGGACAGCCTGAATGAAAAACTGTTTTTT. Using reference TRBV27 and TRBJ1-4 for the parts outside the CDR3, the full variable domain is EAQVTQNPRYLITVTGKKLTVTCSQNMNHEYMSWYRQDPGLGLRQIYYSMNVEVTDKGDVPEGYKVSRKEKRNFPLILESPSPNQTSLYFCASSPRDSLNEKLFFGSGTQLSVL.

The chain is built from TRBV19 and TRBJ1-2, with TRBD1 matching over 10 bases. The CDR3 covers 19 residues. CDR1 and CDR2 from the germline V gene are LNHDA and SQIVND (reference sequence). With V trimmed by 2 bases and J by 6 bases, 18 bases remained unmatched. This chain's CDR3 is CASSITTLVPGQGVNGYTF. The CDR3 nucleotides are TGTGCCAGTAGTATAACCACGCTGGTACCTGGACAGGGGGTGAATGGCTACACCTTC.

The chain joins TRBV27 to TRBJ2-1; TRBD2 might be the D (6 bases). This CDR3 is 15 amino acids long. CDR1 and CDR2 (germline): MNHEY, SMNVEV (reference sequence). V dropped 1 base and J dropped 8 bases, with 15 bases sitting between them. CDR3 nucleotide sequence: TGTGCCAGCAGTTTATGGGCTAGCGTTCGCGATGAGCAGTTCTTC. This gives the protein CASSLWASVRDEQFF.

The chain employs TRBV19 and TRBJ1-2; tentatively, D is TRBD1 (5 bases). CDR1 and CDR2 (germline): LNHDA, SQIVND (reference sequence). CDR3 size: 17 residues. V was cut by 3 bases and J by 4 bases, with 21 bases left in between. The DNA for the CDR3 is TGTGCCAGTAGTATTCGGGCGGTTGCAGGGTTAATCTATGGCTACACCTTC. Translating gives CASSIRAVAGLIYGYTF.

CDR3 sequence reads: CASSSLPGQTLQGQFF. CDR3 sequence (DNA): TGTGCCAGCAGTTCTTTACCGGGACAGACCCTTCAGGGGCAGTTCTTC. This rearrangement joins TRBV6-5 to TRBJ2-1, with 7 bases lining up with TRBD1. The germline CDR1 and CDR2 sequences are MNHEY and SVGAGI. With 4 bases clipped from V and 12 bases from J, the junction kept 18 bases outside the gene matches. CDR3 length equals 16 residues.

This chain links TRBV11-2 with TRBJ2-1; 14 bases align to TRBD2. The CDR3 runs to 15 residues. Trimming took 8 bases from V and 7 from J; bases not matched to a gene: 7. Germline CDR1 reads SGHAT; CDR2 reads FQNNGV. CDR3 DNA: TGTGCCAGCGGGGAGACTAGCGGGAGGGGGAATGAGCAGTTCTTC. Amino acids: CASGETSGRGNEQFF.

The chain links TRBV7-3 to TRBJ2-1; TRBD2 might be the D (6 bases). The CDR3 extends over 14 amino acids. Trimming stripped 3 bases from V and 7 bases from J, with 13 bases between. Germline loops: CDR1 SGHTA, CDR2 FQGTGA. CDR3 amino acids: CASSFDRERNEQFF. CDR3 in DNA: TGTGCCAGCAGCTTTGATCGGGAGAGGAATGAGCAGTTCTTC.

CDR3 nucleotide sequence: TGTGCCAGCAGCCCTTTAACCGGACACCATGAAGCTTTCTTT. This gives the protein CASSPLTGHHEAFF. The chain is built from TRBV5-6 and TRBJ1-1; D is perhaps TRBD1 (5 bases). The CDR3 length is 14 residues. Germline V lookup: CDR1 SGHDT, CDR2 YYEEEE. Trimming took off 4 bases at V and 7 bases at J, with 17 bases between the two ends.

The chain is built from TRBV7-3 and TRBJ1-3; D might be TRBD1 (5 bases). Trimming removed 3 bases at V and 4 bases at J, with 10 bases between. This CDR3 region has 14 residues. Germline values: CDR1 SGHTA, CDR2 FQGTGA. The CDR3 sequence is CASSFGGGGNTIYF. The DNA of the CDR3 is TGTGCCAGCAGCTTCGGGGGAGGAGGAAACACCATATATTTT.

CDR3 loop: CASSSVASYSGANVLTF. For the CDR3, the DNA is TGTGCCAGCAGCTCGGTAGCTTCGTATTCTGGGGCCAACGTCCTGACTTTC. This chain uses TRBV5-8 with TRBJ2-6, with unresolved D. Germline loops: CDR1 SGHTS, CDR2 YDEGEE. CDR3 length: 17 amino acids. Trimming removed 3 bases from V and 1 base from J, with 14 bases in between.

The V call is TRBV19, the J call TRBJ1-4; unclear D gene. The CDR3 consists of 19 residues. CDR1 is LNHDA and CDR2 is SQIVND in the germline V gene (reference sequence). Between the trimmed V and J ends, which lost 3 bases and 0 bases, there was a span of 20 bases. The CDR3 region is CASSIAAKVRSATNEKLFF. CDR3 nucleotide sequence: TGTGCCAGTAGTATCGCGGCTAAGGTCAGAAGCGCAACTAATGAAAAACTGTTTTTT.

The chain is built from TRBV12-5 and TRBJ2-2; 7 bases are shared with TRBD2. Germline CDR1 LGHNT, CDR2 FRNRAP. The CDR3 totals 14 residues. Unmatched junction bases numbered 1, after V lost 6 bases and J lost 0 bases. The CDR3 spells CASGRGTNTGELFF. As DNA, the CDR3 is TGTGCTAGTGGGCGGGGGACGAACACCGGGGAGCTGTTTTTT.

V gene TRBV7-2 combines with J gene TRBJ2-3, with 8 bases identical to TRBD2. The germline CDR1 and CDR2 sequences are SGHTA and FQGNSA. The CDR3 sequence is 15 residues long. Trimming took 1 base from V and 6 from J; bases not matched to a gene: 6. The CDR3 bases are TGTGCCAGCAGCTTAGAGTCCGGGACTAGGGATACGCAGTATTTT. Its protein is CASSLESGTRDTQYF.

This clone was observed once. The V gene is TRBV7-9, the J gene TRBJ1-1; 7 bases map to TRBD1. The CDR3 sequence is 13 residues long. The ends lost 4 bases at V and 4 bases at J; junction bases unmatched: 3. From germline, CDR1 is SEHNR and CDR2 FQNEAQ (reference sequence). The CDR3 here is CASSSSGGTEAFF. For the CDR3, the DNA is TGTGCCAGCAGCTCGTCAGGGGGCACTGAAGCTTTCTTT.

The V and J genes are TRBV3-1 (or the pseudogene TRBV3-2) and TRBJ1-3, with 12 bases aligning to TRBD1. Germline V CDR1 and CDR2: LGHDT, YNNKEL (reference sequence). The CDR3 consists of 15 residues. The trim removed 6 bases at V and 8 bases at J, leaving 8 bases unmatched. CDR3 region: CASRNRDRGPDTIYF. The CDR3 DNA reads TGTGCCAGCAGGAACCGGGACAGGGGGCCAGACACCATATATTTT.

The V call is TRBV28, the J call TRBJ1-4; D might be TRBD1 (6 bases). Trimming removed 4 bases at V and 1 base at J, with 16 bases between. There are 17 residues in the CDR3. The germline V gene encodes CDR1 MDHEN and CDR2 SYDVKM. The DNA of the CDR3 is TGTGCCAGCAGTTCCAATCCCTACAGGGTAACTAATGAAAAACTGTTTTTT. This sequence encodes CASSSNPYRVTNEKLFF.

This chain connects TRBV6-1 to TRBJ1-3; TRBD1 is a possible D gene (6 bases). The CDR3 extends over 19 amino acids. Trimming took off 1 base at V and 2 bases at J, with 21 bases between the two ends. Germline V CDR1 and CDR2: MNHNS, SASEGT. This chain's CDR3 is CASSEESRTGGGPGNTIYF. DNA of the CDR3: TGTGCCAGCAGTGAAGAGTCAAGGACGGGGGGCGGCCCTGGAAACACCATATATTTT.